Listed here are 11 T cell receptor beta chains from one sample, sequenced in a study of identical twins. TCRdb used MiXCR to reprocess the 5' RACE reads, holding one entry per CDR3 protein. The table has 400,000 to 650,000 distinct CDR3 sequences, approximately 22% seen once; the top ten hold roughly 0.91%. These data also formed part of another study, on T cells expressing NK-cell markers.

Sequencing used CD4+ T cells sorted from blood. These receptors were obtained from a woman in her late teens or twenties in good health.

This clonotype appeared many times. This chain uses TRBV20-1 with TRBJ2-3; TRBD2 agrees at 7 bases. The CDR3 consists of 15 residues. V lost 7 bases to trimming and J lost 2 bases; unmatched junction nucleotides: 12. The germline V gene has CDR1 DFQATT and CDR2 SNEGSKA (reference sequence). CDR3 sequence reads: CSVRSGERDTDTQYF. The CDR3 region has the DNA TGCAGTGTCCGCAGCGGGGAAAGAGACACAGATACGCAGTATTTT.

This clonotype appeared a few times. The V gene is TRBV15, the J gene TRBJ1-2; TRBD1 agrees at 8 bases. V trimming: 1 base; J trimming: 2 bases; junction bases outside the gene matches: 3. Per germline, CDR1 LNHNV and CDR2 YYDKDF (reference sequence). The CDR3 contains 15 residues. DNA of the CDR3: TGTGCCACCAGCAGAGGACAGGGGAGGAACTATGGCTACACCTTC. Translated: CATSRGQGRNYGYTF.

The chain has TRBV20-1 and TRBJ2-7; perhaps TRBD1 as D (5 bases). Germline V CDR1 and CDR2: DFQATT, SNEGSKA (reference sequence). The CDR3 runs to 13 residues. Trimming shortened V by 5 bases and J by 3 bases, and 14 bases separated the two germline ends. This chain's CDR3 is CSAGTATGYEQYF. DNA for the CDR3: TGCAGTGCTGGAACAGCTACAGGCTACGAGCAGTACTTC.

Many counts were recorded for this clonotype. The chain recombines TRBV3-1 with TRBJ2-3; D gene uncertain. CDR1 and CDR2 from the germline V gene are LGHDT and YNNKEL (reference sequence). The CDR3 length is 14 residues. Trimming shortened V by 6 bases and J by 0 bases, and 10 bases separated the two germline ends. CDR3 loop: CASRSAASTDTQYF. The CDR3 nucleotides read TGTGCCAGCAGGAGCGCAGCTAGCACAGATACGCAGTATTTT.

This clonotype was counted at least ten times. This chain joins TRBV15 and TRBJ2-1, with 7 bases matching TRBD2. Looked up from germline, CDR1 is LNHNV and CDR2 is YYDKDF (reference sequence). The J segment lost 0 bases and the V segment lost 0 bases, leaving 2 bases of the junction unmatched. This CDR3 is 16 amino acids long. The CDR3 DNA follows: TGTGCCACCAGCAGAGATCGCGGGAGCTCCTACAATGAGCAGTTCTTC. Amino acids: CATSRDRGSSYNEQFF.

This clonotype has a handful of counts. The V gene is TRBV10-3, the J gene TRBJ2-2; either TRBD1 or TRBD2 may supply D (5 bases each). V dropped 8 bases and J dropped 3 bases, with 16 bases sitting between them. The germline V gene encodes CDR1 ENHRY and CDR2 SYGVKD. The CDR3 is 15 amino acids. The CDR3 DNA sequence: TGTGCCATCCAACGAGGGGACCGCGACACCGGGGAGCTGTTTTTT. Translating it yields CAIQRGDRDTGELFF.

The V and J genes are TRBV21-1 and TRBJ1-4; the listed D gene, TRBD1, was not tested against the DNA. TRBV21-1 is a pseudogene. The CDR3 sequence is 14 residues long. The DNA of the CDR3 is TGTGCCGGACAGGGGGCGAAAACTAATGAAAAACTGTTTTTT. Translation: CAGQGAKTNEKLFF.

The chain recombines TRBV20-1 with TRBJ2-3; 7 bases fit TRBD2. The ends lost 5 bases at V and 6 bases at J; junction bases unmatched: 8. This CDR3 region has 13 residues. The germline V gene has CDR1 DFQATT and CDR2 SNEGSKA (reference sequence). The DNA of the CDR3 is TGCAGTGCTTTGGCCGGGACTATGGATACGCAGTATTTT. Its protein is CSALAGTMDTQYF.

J is TRBJ1-1 and V is TRBV12-3 or TRBV12-4, with 7 bases identical to TRBD1. The CDR3 is 14 amino acids. Germline trimming cut 5 bases from V and 6 bases from J; bases unmatched to any gene: 9. The chain's CDR3 is CASSRTRQGPEAFF. As DNA, the CDR3 is TGTGCCAGCAGTCGCACTAGACAGGGACCTGAAGCTTTCTTT.

This clonotype was seen more than once but under ten times. The chain has TRBV20-1 and TRBJ2-3; TRBD1 or TRBD2 may be the D gene (6 bases each). The CDR3 has 11 residues. Trimming cost V 5 bases and J 6 bases, with 9 bases left between them. Germline V gene data show CDR1 as DFQATT and CDR2 as SNEGSKA (reference sequence). The CDR3 loop is CSAGGRDTQYF. As DNA, the CDR3 is TGCAGTGCTGGGGGGCGGGATACGCAGTATTTT.

For the CDR3, the DNA is TGTGCCAGTATAGCTCGGAACACTGAAGCTTTCTTT. Protein sequence: CASIARNTEAFF. The chain is built from TRBV19 and TRBJ1-1; D is ambiguous. The germline gives CDR1 LNHDA, CDR2 SQIVND (reference sequence). V gave up 7 bases and J gave up 1 base, with 7 bases separating them. The CDR3 is made up of 12 amino acids.